The 30 T cell receptor beta chains below all came from one sample that was sequenced in a study of T-cell memory formation after mild COVID-19. TCRdb called the 5' RACE reads again in MiXCR, with one record for every CDR3 protein. The repertoire holds approximately 110,000 distinct CDR3 sequences, with about a fifth as singletons. The sample comprised PBMCs or a T cell subset sorted from them (not recorded which). These receptors originate from a young man who had mild COVID-19 (a few samples of this study predate the infection). Cell type and time point are not known.

V gene TRBV11-1 combines with J gene TRBJ1-1; D is unclear. The CDR3 spans 13 residues. Germline CDR1 SGHAT, CDR2 FQDESV (reference sequence). Trimming took off 6 bases at V and 4 bases at J, with 12 bases between the two ends. The chain's CDR3 is CASSQRVPTEAFF. The CDR3 DNA is TGTGCCAGCAGTCAGAGGGTTCCCACTGAAGCTTTCTTT.

This clonotype was observed many times. The CDR3 spells CSVEDARLMATDTQYF. In DNA, the CDR3 is TGCAGCGTTGAAGATGCCAGGCTGATGGCCACAGATACGCAGTATTTT. This rearrangement joins TRBV29-1 to TRBJ2-3; D is undetermined. The CDR3 runs to 16 residues. Trimming removed 0 bases at V and 2 bases at J, with 15 bases between. Germline-derived CDR1 and CDR2 are SQVTM and ANQGSEA.

This clonotype has just a few counts. The J gene is TRBJ2-3, the V gene TRBV9, with D maybe TRBD1 (6 bases). Trimming removed 0 bases at V and 1 base at J, with 6 bases between. The germline V gene has CDR1 SGDLS and CDR2 YYNGEE. The length of the CDR3 is 14 residues. The CDR3 reads CASSVEGGTDTQYF. CDR3 nucleotide sequence: TGTGCCAGCAGCGTAGAGGGGGGCACAGATACGCAGTATTTT.

The sample holds a few counts of this clonotype. CDR3 DNA sequence: TGTGCCAGCAGCATCACTAGCGGGGTAACTGAGCAGTTCTTC. This gives the protein CASSITSGVTEQFF. This chain joins TRBV7-9 and TRBJ2-1; TRBD2 agrees at 10 bases. J lost 9 bases, V lost 5 bases, and 7 bases had no gene match. This CDR3 spans 14 amino acids. Germline V gene lookup returns CDR1 SEHNR and CDR2 FQNEAQ (reference sequence). The full variable domain, completed using reference TRBV7-9 and TRBJ2-1, is DTGVSQNPRHKITKRGQNVTFRCDPISEHNRLYWYRQTLGQGPEFLTYFQNEAQLEKSRLLSDRFSAERPKGSFSTLEIQRTEQGDSAMYLCASSITSGVTEQFFGPGTRLTVL.

V gene TRBV6-2 or TRBV6-3 combines with J gene TRBJ2-7; maybe TRBD2 (6 bases). Germline CDR1 reads MNHEY; CDR2 reads SVGEGT. The CDR3 has 14 amino acids. Trimming took off 2 bases at V and 11 bases at J, with 19 bases between the two ends. CDR3 sequence: CASSYPEGDPREYF. CDR3 nucleotides: TGTGCCAGCAGTTACCCGGAGGGTGACCCACGAGAGTACTTC.

The chain recombines TRBV6-2 or TRBV6-3 with TRBJ1-2; 7 bases are shared with TRBD1. Germline V gives CDR1 MNHEY, CDR2 SVGEGT. The CDR3 has 14 amino acids. With 5 bases clipped from V and 4 bases from J, the junction kept 7 bases outside the gene matches. The DNA of the CDR3 is TGTGCCAGCAGTCATCCGGGACAGACCTATGGCTACACCTTC. Translation: CASSHPGQTYGYTF.

The J gene is TRBJ1-1, the V gene TRBV24-1; 12 nucleotides align to TRBD1. Germline-derived CDR1 and CDR2 are KGHDR and SFDVKD. The CDR3 contains 16 residues. V lost 3 bases, J lost 10 bases, and 11 bases stayed unmatched. The DNA for the CDR3 is TGTGCCACCAGTGATGCCTCGGGACAGGGGGCTTTCGGAGCTTTCTTT. This codes for CATSDASGQGAFGAFF.

This clonotype was found a few times. The chain combines TRBV27 with TRBJ2-4; the D call may be TRBD1 or TRBD2 (6 bases each). Trimming stripped 8 bases from V and 10 bases from J, with 24 bases between. The CDR3 spans 15 residues. The germline gives CDR1 MNHEY, CDR2 SMNVEV (reference sequence). Here the CDR3 DNA reads TGTGCCAGCTCTTTATCCGGGGGCGGTTTACGGATTCAGTACTTC. This encodes CASSLSGGGLRIQYF.

V is TRBV12-3 or TRBV12-4 and J is TRBJ1-6; 9 bases map to TRBD1. V was pared by 0 bases and J by 8 bases, with 5 bases of the junction left unmatched. The CDR3 contains 16 residues. The CDR3: CASSLAPGQGDSPLHF. CDR3 nucleotides: TGTGCCAGCAGTTTAGCCCCGGGACAGGGCGATTCACCCCTCCACTTT.

This clonotype has only a few counts. The chain recombines TRBV3-1 with TRBJ2-5, with D perhaps TRBD1 (6 bases). V lost 0 bases and J 1 base, leaving 15 bases between the germline ends. CDR1 and CDR2 from the germline V gene are LGHDT and YNNKEL (reference sequence). This CDR3 contains 17 residues. DNA for the CDR3: TGTGCCAGCAGCCAAGACCTGCAGCAGGGGCCCCAAGAGACCCAGTACTTC. Translating it yields CASSQDLQQGPQETQYF.

In its sample, this clonotype was seen once. This chain links TRBV4-1 with TRBJ2-2; TRBD2 matches 10 bases. The CDR3 runs to 15 residues. The germline V gene encodes CDR1 MGHRA and CDR2 YSYEKL. V trimming: 4 bases; J trimming: 5 bases; junction bases outside the gene matches: 4. The CDR3 DNA reads TGCGCCAGCAGCCTCCAGCGGGGGGGAACCGGGGAGCTGTTTTTT. Protein sequence: CASSLQRGGTGELFF.

The chain employs TRBV12-3 or TRBV12-4 and TRBJ1-2, with TRBD1 matching 8 bases. This CDR3 is 12 amino acids long. The V segment lost 6 bases and the J segment 6 bases; nucleotides outside the gene matches: 3. The CDR3 DNA reads TGTGCCAGCAGCGACAGGGGTAATGGCTACACCTTC. It specifies CASSDRGNGYTF.

The rearrangement uses TRBV7-9 and TRBJ2-5; no clear D. The germline CDR1 and CDR2 sequences are SEHNR and FQNEAQ (reference sequence). Trimming removed 5 bases at V and 5 bases at J, with 12 bases between. The CDR3 extends over 13 amino acids. DNA of the CDR3: TGTGCCAGCAGCACCCCTAGTAGGGAGACCCAGTACTTC. This sequence encodes CASSTPSRETQYF.

J is TRBJ2-6 and V is TRBV12-3 or TRBV12-4, with 9 bases aligning to TRBD1. V shed 2 bases and J 12 bases; nucleotides not matched to a gene: 8. This CDR3 has 15 residues. The CDR3 spells CASSLTRDRVSVLTF. CDR3 nucleotides: TGTGCCAGCAGTTTAACCCGGGACAGGGTATCCGTCCTGACTTTC.

The chain joins TRBV19 to TRBJ1-2, with D hard to call. V lost 5 bases and J lost 3, with 7 bases in between. This CDR3 spans 12 amino acids. Germline V CDR1 and CDR2: LNHDA, SQIVND (reference sequence). CDR3 region: CASSSDYYGYTF. The CDR3 DNA reads TGTGCCAGTAGTTCAGACTACTATGGCTACACCTTC.

Only a few counts were recorded for this clonotype. The chain employs TRBV29-1 and TRBJ2-7; no firm D call. Germline CDR1 and CDR2: SQVTM and ANQGSEA. This CDR3 has 12 residues. V lost 5 bases and J 0 bases, leaving 8 bases between the germline ends. This chain's CDR3 is CSVTATSYEQYF. The DNA for the CDR3 is TGCAGCGTTACGGCGACCTCCTACGAGCAGTACTTC.

The CDR3 DNA reads as TGCAGTGCTCTACCGACAGGGGCTGAAGCTTTCTTT. It specifies CSALPTGAEAFF. The gene calls are TRBV20-1 and TRBJ1-1; 8 bases are a match to TRBD1. Per germline, CDR1 DFQATT and CDR2 SNEGSKA (reference sequence). V trimming: 5 bases; J trimming: 6 bases; junction bases outside the gene matches: 5. CDR3 length equals 12 residues.

This clonotype was recorded a few times. The chain combines TRBV29-1 with TRBJ2-3, with TRBD1 matching over 7 bases. CDR1 is SQVTM, CDR2 ANQGSEA, per germline. The CDR3 consists of 13 residues. The junction had 4 bases not matched to a gene; V was cut back by 4 bases and J by 3 bases. Here the CDR3 reads CSVGPQGTDTQYF. The CDR3 region has the DNA TGCAGCGTTGGTCCACAGGGGACAGATACGCAGTATTTT.

A few counts support this clonotype. The rearrangement joins TRBV27 to TRBJ1-5; D is possibly TRBD1 (6 bases). This CDR3 contains 15 residues. V lost 6 bases and J 0 bases, leaving 12 bases between the germline ends. Germline assignment: CDR1 MNHEY and CDR2 SMNVEV (reference sequence). This chain's CDR3 is CASSLGGGSNQPQHF. The CDR3 coding sequence is TGTGCCAGCAGCCTCGGAGGGGGTAGCAATCAGCCCCAGCATTTT.

This clonotype was recorded a few times. The rearrangement uses TRBV29-1 and TRBJ1-1; maybe TRBD1 (6 bases). This CDR3 comprises 12 residues. Germline loops: CDR1 SQVTM, CDR2 ANQGSEA. V was pared by 6 bases and J by 6 bases, with 14 bases between. In nucleotides, the CDR3 is TGCAGCGTCGGAATGGGGGGGCCTGAAGCTTTCTTT. It specifies CSVGMGGPEAFF.

The chain employs TRBV5-1 and TRBJ1-1; the D is unclear. The CDR3 extends over 16 amino acids. Germline V gene lookup returns CDR1 SGHRS and CDR2 YFSETQ. V lost 4 bases, J lost 4 bases, and 20 bases lay in between. The CDR3, as DNA: TGCGCCAGCAGCGCCGACGTACGTGAGTGGGCCACTGAAGCTTTCTTT. Its translation: CASSADVREWATEAFF.

The chain recombines TRBV18 with TRBJ2-1; 7 bases fit TRBD1. V shed 3 bases and J 4 bases; nucleotides not matched to a gene: 6. The CDR3 runs to 15 residues. Germline V gene lookup returns CDR1 KGHSH and CDR2 LQKENI. The CDR3 reads CASSPRDREYNEQFF. The CDR3 nucleotides read TGTGCCAGCTCACCGCGAGACAGGGAGTACAATGAGCAGTTCTTC.

The chain joins TRBV12-3 or TRBV12-4 to TRBJ2-5, with D perhaps TRBD2 (5 bases). This CDR3 has 13 amino acids. Deletions cut 4 bases from V and 5 bases from J, with 11 bases between. CDR3 DNA: TGTGCCAGCAGTTCGACTCCGGGGGAGACCCAGTACTTC. Translated, it gives CASSSTPGETQYF.

The CDR3 region is CASSYIGNQPQHF. The CDR3 bases are TGTGCCAGCAGTTACATTGGCAATCAGCCCCAGCATTTT. V and J are TRBV6-2 or TRBV6-3 and TRBJ1-5; no definite D call. From germline, CDR1 is MNHEY and CDR2 SVGEGT. V dropped 2 bases and J dropped 2 bases, with 4 bases sitting between them. This CDR3 comprises 13 residues.

This chain links TRBV4-3 with TRBJ2-7; tentative D call: TRBD2 (5 bases). The CDR3 has 14 residues. Per the germline V gene, CDR1 is LGHNA and CDR2 is YSLEER. V lost 3 bases and J lost 2, with 11 bases in between. The CDR3 sequence: CASSQFGGPYEQYF. CDR3 nucleotides: TGCGCCAGCAGCCAGTTCGGAGGCCCCTACGAGCAGTACTTC.

This clonotype was observed a few times. The rearrangement uses TRBV29-1 and TRBJ1-4, with D uncertain. In germline, CDR1 is SQVTM, CDR2 ANQGSEA. The CDR3 contains 11 residues. Trimming took 1 base from V and 11 from J, leaving 8 bases between them. In DNA, the CDR3 is TGCAGCGTTGAAGTACAAGGGAAACTGTTTTTT. Its protein product is CSVEVQGKLFF. Full variable domain (missing parts from reference TRBV29-1 and TRBJ1-4): SAVISQKPSRDICQRGTSLTIQCQVDSQVTMMFWYRQQPGQSLTLIATANQGSEATYESGFVIDKFPISRPNLTFSTLTVSNMSPEDSSIYLCSVEVQGKLFFGSGTQLSVL.

Only a few counts were recorded for this clonotype. The chain recombines TRBV7-8 with TRBJ2-3, with TRBD2 matching 8 bases. Unmatched junction bases numbered 5, after V lost 5 bases and J lost 1 base. The CDR3 length is 15 residues. Per germline, CDR1 SGHVS and CDR2 FQNEAQ. This CDR3 reads CASSPRGGRTDTQYF. The CDR3 DNA sequence: TGTGCCAGCAGCCCCCGGGGGGGGCGCACAGATACGCAGTATTTT. Full variable domain (remainder filled in from reference TRBV7-8 and TRBJ2-3): GAGVSQSPRYKVAKRGQDVALRCDPISGHVSLFWYQQALGQGPEFLTYFQNEAQLDKSGLPSDRFFAERPEGSVSTLKIQRTQQEDSAVYLCASSPRGGRTDTQYFGPGTRLTVL.

The chain recombines TRBV5-1 with TRBJ2-7; TRBD1 matches at 8 bases. CDR1 is SGHRS and CDR2 is YFSETQ in the germline V gene. J lost 4 bases, V lost 5 bases, and 8 bases had no gene match. The CDR3 is 14 amino acids. In DNA form, the CDR3 reads TGCGCCAGCAGACCGGGACAGGACTTATACGAGCAGTACTTC. Encoded protein: CASRPGQDLYEQYF.

The J gene is TRBJ2-5, the V gene TRBV9, with D hard to call. V was shortened by 4 bases and J by 2 bases, with 9 bases between the two germline ends. The germline gives CDR1 SGDLS, CDR2 YYNGEE. This CDR3 contains 13 residues. The CDR3 DNA is TGTGCCAGCAGCCCCCCCCGGCAAGAGACCCAGTACTTC. It is translated as CASSPPRQETQYF.

The chain is built from TRBV5-1 and TRBJ1-1; 10 bases are a match to TRBD1. The V gene's germline CDR1 is SGHRS and CDR2 YFSETQ. J was trimmed by 5 bases and V by 4 bases; bases with no gene match: 5. This CDR3 comprises 14 residues. The CDR3 DNA reads TGCGCCAGCAGCCCGACAGGGGGCCGTACTGAAGCTTTCTTT. As protein: CASSPTGGRTEAFF.